These 26 T cell receptor beta chains came from one sample sequenced in a study of T cell responses to AZD1222 COVID-19 vaccine. Data came from immunoSEQ multiplex PCR; TCRdb stores just in-frame clones and leaves some out. The table has over 100,000 clones, 85% to 95% seen once. The sequenced sample was peripheral blood, obtained on day 0 of AZD1222 vaccination. The receptors stem from an adult in good health.

The chain combines TRBV30 with TRBJ2-1; D is perhaps TRBD1 (6 bases). Looked up from germline, CDR1 is GTSNPN and CDR2 is SVGIG (reference sequence). V was trimmed by 3 bases and J by 11 bases, leaving 14 bases between them. This CDR3 contains 12 residues. The CDR3 nucleotides read TGTGCCTGGAGCCTCCAGGGGTTGAAGCAGTTCTTC. This gives the protein CAWSLQGLKQFF.

The CDR3 nucleotides read TGTGCCAGCAGCAACTCAACTAATGAAAAACTGTTTTTT. Its protein is CASSNSTNEKLFF. V usage is TRBV5-4 and J usage is TRBJ1-4; D call uncertain. Trimming pared 4 bases from V and 0 bases from J, leaving 4 bases between. Germline V CDR1 and CDR2: SGHNT, YYREEE (reference sequence). This CDR3 is built from 13 residues. Combining the CDR3 with reference TRBV5-4 and TRBJ1-4 gives the whole variable domain ETGVTQSPTHLIKTRGQQVTLRCSSQSGHNTVSWYQQALGQGPQFIFQYYREEENGRGNFPPRFSGLQFPNYSSELNVNALELDDSALYLCASSNSTNEKLFFGSGTQLSVL.

This chain connects TRBV9 to TRBJ1-2; D is uncertain. Trimming took 0 bases from V and 4 from J, leaving 10 bases between them. CDR1 and CDR2 (germline): SGDLS, YYNGEE. The CDR3 totals 14 residues. The DNA for the CDR3 is TGTGCCAGCAGCGTAGGAACAGCCATCTATGGCTACACCTTC. The encoded protein is CASSVGTAIYGYTF.

The chain links TRBV7-2 to TRBJ2-1; TRBD2 matches 12 bases. Trimming removed 4 bases from V and 3 bases from J; junction bases left unmatched: 4. The CDR3 runs 16 residues. Germline V lookup: CDR1 SGHTA, CDR2 FQGNSA. CDR3 bases: TGTGCCAGCAGCTCCAGGACTAGCGGGAACTACAATGAGCAGTTCTTC. Amino acid sequence: CASSSRTSGNYNEQFF.

The CDR3 DNA reads TGCAGTGCTAGAGGTTTAGGCTACACCTTC. Protein product: CSARGLGYTF. The chain employs TRBV20-1 and TRBJ1-2; no definite D call. The CDR3 runs 10 residues. The germline gives CDR1 DFQATT, CDR2 SNEGSKA (reference sequence). V lost 1 base and J lost 8, with 5 bases in between.

This clone was picked up a small number of times. The V and J genes are TRBV6-5 and TRBJ2-7; 9 bases line up with TRBD1. Trimming cost V 6 bases and J 7 bases; bases outside gene matches: 7. This CDR3 has 13 amino acids. The germline gives CDR1 MNHEY, CDR2 SVGAGI. The CDR3 coding sequence is TGTGCCAGCAGGATACAGGGGGCACGGGAGCAGTACTTC. Translating it yields CASRIQGAREQYF.

J is TRBJ2-2 and V is TRBV2, with D perhaps TRBD1 (6 bases). V was shortened by 5 bases and J by 7 bases, with 17 bases between the two germline ends. Per germline, CDR1 SNHLY and CDR2 FYNNEI. The CDR3 is 15 amino acids. CDR3 sequence: CASSPRDRTVGELFF. CDR3 nucleotides: TGTGCCAGCAGTCCCCGCGACCGGACAGTCGGGGAGCTGTTTTTT.

This chain connects TRBV20-1 to TRBJ2-3; the D gene is possibly TRBD1 (5 bases). The CDR3 runs 16 residues. V shed 3 bases and J shed 4 bases, with 20 bases lying between them. Looked up from germline, CDR1 is DFQATT and CDR2 is SNEGSKA (reference sequence). The CDR3 is CSASWWGRRQSDTQYF. DNA for the CDR3: TGCAGTGCTAGTTGGTGGGGCAGACGTCAGTCAGATACGCAGTATTTT.

This clone was seen only once. The chain couples TRBV6-4 to TRBJ2-1; D unclear. The CDR3 extends over 20 amino acids. Per the germline V gene, CDR1 is MRHNA and CDR2 is SNTAGT. The V end was cut by 0 bases, the J end by 0 bases, with 21 bases between. For the CDR3, the DNA is TGTGCCAGCAGTGACTCGACGGCCCATTACCCCGCCTACTCCTACAATGAGCAGTTCTTC. Amino acids: CASSDSTAHYPAYSYNEQFF.

This clone has only a few counts. The CDR3 DNA follows: TGTGCAAGTCGCTTAGAAGTGCCCCCCTCGGTTCAGCATTTT. Translation gives CASRLEVPPSVQHF. The chain is built from TRBV12-2 and TRBJ1-5. TRBV12-2 is a pseudogene locus. CDR3 length equals 14 residues.

The rearrangement joins TRBV7-9 to TRBJ1-2; 8 bases fit TRBD1. CDR1 is SEHNR, CDR2 FQNEAQ, per germline (reference sequence). V lost 5 bases to trimming and J lost 7 bases; unmatched junction nucleotides: 9. The CDR3 length is 14 residues. CDR3 DNA sequence: TGTGCCAGCAGCCCAAGACAGGGGTTGAGTGGCTACACCTTC. Protein: CASSPRQGLSGYTF.

The chain employs TRBV30 and TRBJ2-7; D is tentatively TRBD1 or TRBD2 (6 bases each). Germline V gene lookup returns CDR1 GTSNPN and CDR2 SVGIG (reference sequence). Trimming cost V 5 bases and J 6 bases, with 11 bases left between them. The CDR3 is 11 residues long. As DNA, the CDR3 is TGTGCCTGGTCAGGGGAGGCCGAGCAGTACTTC. This gives the protein CAWSGEAEQYF. Full variable domain (missing parts from reference TRBV30 and TRBJ2-7): SQTIHQWPATLVQPVGSPLSLECTVEGTSNPNLYWYRQAAGRGLQLLFYSVGIGQISSEVPQNLSASRPQDRQFILSSKKLLLSDSGFYLCAWSGEAEQYFGPGTRLTVT.

V and J are TRBV7-8 and TRBJ1-3; D not certain. The CDR3 has 17 amino acids. V was pared by 4 bases and J by 0 bases, with 16 bases between. CDR1 is SGHVS and CDR2 is FQNEAQ in the germline V gene. The CDR3 nucleotides read TGTGCCAGCAGCTCCAGCCCCGGGCGCCGCTCTGGAAACACCATATATTTT. It codes for CASSSSPGRRSGNTIYF.

The chain has TRBV5-1 and TRBJ2-5; D possibly corresponds to TRBD2 (7 bases). The length of the CDR3 is 16 residues. Germline V lookup: CDR1 SGHRS, CDR2 YFSETQ. The V and J ends lost 7 bases and 6 bases respectively, with 25 bases between them. DNA of the CDR3: TGCGCCAGCGGTCTCGCCCCGGGGGGCGAAGGGAAGACCCAGTACTTC. This sequence encodes CASGLAPGGEGKTQYF.

The rearrangement links TRBV7-3 to TRBJ1-4, with D possibly being TRBD1 (6 bases). The CDR3 sequence is 14 residues long. Trimming pared 5 bases from V and 5 bases from J, leaving 12 bases between. Germline CDR1 is SGHTA and CDR2 is FQGTGA. CDR3 sequence reads: CASSITGQNEKLFF. CDR3 nucleotide sequence: TGTGCCAGCAGCATCACAGGGCAGAATGAAAAACTGTTTTTT.

This chain connects TRBV20-1 to TRBJ2-7; no clear D. The CDR3 totals 11 residues. V lost 6 bases and J lost 5, with 11 bases in between. Germline CDR1 and CDR2: DFQATT and SNEGSKA (reference sequence). CDR3 residues: CSAHKVNEQYF. CDR3 DNA sequence: TGCAGTGCGCACAAAGTAAACGAGCAGTACTTC.

The rearrangement joins TRBV6-2 or TRBV6-3 to TRBJ2-3, with TRBD2 matching 8 bases. CDR3 size: 15 residues. In germline, CDR1 is MNHEY, CDR2 SVGEGT. J was trimmed by 6 bases and V by 2 bases; bases with no gene match: 7. The CDR3 region has the DNA TGTGCCAGCAGTTACGACGCGGGAGGAGTTGATACGCAGTATTTT. It specifies CASSYDAGGVDTQYF.

This chain connects TRBV5-1 to TRBJ1-6; weak D call: TRBD1 (5 bases). The CDR3 has 18 residues. Trimming removed 4 bases from V and 8 bases from J, with 25 bases in between. Germline V gives CDR1 SGHRS, CDR2 YFSETQ. CDR3 in amino acids: CASSPGTGHTTRDSPLHF. DNA of the CDR3: TGCGCCAGCAGCCCCGGGACTGGGCATACCACAAGGGATTCACCCCTCCACTTT.

The chain carries TRBV28 and TRBJ2-7, with D tentatively TRBD2 (6 bases). The germline CDR1 and CDR2 sequences are MDHEN and SYDVKM. Trimming cost V 4 bases and J 3 bases, with 13 bases left between them. This CDR3 comprises 14 residues. CDR3 protein: CASSWNLGGYEQYF. The CDR3 bases are TGTGCCAGCAGTTGGAACCTCGGGGGCTACGAGCAGTACTTC. The full variable domain, its missing parts supplied by reference TRBV28 and TRBJ2-7, is DVKVTQSSRYLVKRTGEKVFLECVQDMDHENMFWYRQDPGLGLRLIYFSYDVKMKEKGDIPEGYSVSREKKERFSLILESASTNQTSMYLCASSWNLGGYEQYFGPGTRLTVT.

The chain joins TRBV5-8 to TRBJ2-7; 7 nucleotides agree with TRBD1. The CDR3 is 14 residues long. The trim removed 3 bases at V and 2 bases at J, leaving 5 bases unmatched. CDR1 is SGHTS and CDR2 is YDEGEE in the germline V gene. The CDR3 DNA is TGTGCCAGCAGCTACCGGACAGGCACCTACGAGCAGTACTTC. It is translated as CASSYRTGTYEQYF. Using reference TRBV5-8 and TRBJ2-7 for the parts outside the CDR3, the full variable domain is EAGVTQSPTHLIKTRGQQATLRCSPISGHTSVYWYQQALGLGLQFLLWYDEGEERNRGNFPPRFSGRQFPNYSSELNVNALELEDSALYLCASSYRTGTYEQYFGPGTRLTVT.

The V call is TRBV27, the J call TRBJ2-7; no definite D call. CDR3 length: 11 residues. Trimming left V 4 bases short and J 3 bases short, with 4 bases between. Germline loops: CDR1 MNHEY, CDR2 SMNVEV (reference sequence). The CDR3: CASSSDYEQYF. CDR3 nucleotide sequence: TGTGCCAGCAGTTCGGACTACGAGCAGTACTTC.

V and J are TRBV5-6 and TRBJ1-1, with a tentative D call TRBD1 (5 bases). Germline V gene sequence: CDR1 SGHDT, CDR2 YYEEEE. The CDR3 is 14 amino acids. V was trimmed by 0 bases and J by 5 bases, leaving 11 bases between them. The CDR3 is CASSLAGTRTEAFF. CDR3 coding DNA: TGTGCCAGCAGCTTGGCCGGGACGCGTACTGAAGCTTTCTTT.

This chain connects TRBV7-3 to TRBJ2-2; D possibly matches TRBD1 or TRBD2 (6 bases each). V was clipped by 4 bases and J by 7 bases, with 22 bases between them. Germline values: CDR1 SGHTA, CDR2 FQGTGA. The CDR3 has 17 amino acids. The CDR3 sequence: CASSSRGANPGIGELFF. The CDR3 region has the DNA TGTGCCAGCAGCTCGAGGGGGGCGAACCCTGGGATCGGGGAGCTGTTTTTT.

In nucleotides, the CDR3 is TGTGCCAGCAGCTCAAGGGACAGACCTCCCTACGAGCAGTACTTC. This gives the protein CASSSRDRPPYEQYF. The rearrangement links TRBV5-6 to TRBJ2-7; 7 bases match TRBD1. This CDR3 has 15 amino acids. In germline, CDR1 is SGHDT, CDR2 YYEEEE. J lost 2 bases, V lost 3 bases, and 8 bases had no gene match. The full variable domain, completed using reference TRBV5-6 and TRBJ2-7, is DAGVTQSPTHLIKTRGQQVTLRCSPKSGHDTVSWYQQALGQGPQFIFQYYEEEERQRGNFPDRFSGHQFPNYSSELNVNALLLGDSALYLCASSSRDRPPYEQYFGPGTRLTVT.

This clone appeared once. This rearrangement joins TRBV3-1 (or the pseudogene TRBV3-2) to TRBJ1-6; D is uncertain. The CDR3 extends over 14 amino acids. Germline loops: CDR1 LGHDT, CDR2 YNNKEL (reference sequence). V lost 0 bases to trimming and J lost 9 bases, with 9 bases between them. As DNA, the CDR3 is TGTGCCAGCAGCCAAGAGATACCCCTTTCACCCCTCCACTTT. Translation gives CASSQEIPLSPLHF.

This clone was seen a single time. V and J are TRBV29-1 and TRBJ2-7; 10 nucleotides line up with TRBD2. This CDR3 comprises 16 residues. Germline V gene sequence: CDR1 SQVTM, CDR2 ANQGSEA. J gave up 3 bases and V 1 base, and 9 bases lay outside the gene matches. The CDR3 protein is CSVEVAMRTSGYEQYF. The CDR3, as DNA: TGCAGCGTTGAAGTGGCAATGCGGACTAGCGGCTACGAGCAGTACTTC.